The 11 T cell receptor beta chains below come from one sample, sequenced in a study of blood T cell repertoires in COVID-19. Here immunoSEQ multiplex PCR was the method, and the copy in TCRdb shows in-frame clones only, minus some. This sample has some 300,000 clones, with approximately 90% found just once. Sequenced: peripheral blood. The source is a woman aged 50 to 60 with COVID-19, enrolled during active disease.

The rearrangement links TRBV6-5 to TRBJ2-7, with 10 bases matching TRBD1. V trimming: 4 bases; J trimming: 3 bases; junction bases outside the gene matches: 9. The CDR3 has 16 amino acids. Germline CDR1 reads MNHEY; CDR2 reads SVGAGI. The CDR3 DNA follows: TGTGCCAGCAGTTTACGGTCGGGGACAGGGGACTACGAGCAGTACTTC. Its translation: CASSLRSGTGDYEQYF.

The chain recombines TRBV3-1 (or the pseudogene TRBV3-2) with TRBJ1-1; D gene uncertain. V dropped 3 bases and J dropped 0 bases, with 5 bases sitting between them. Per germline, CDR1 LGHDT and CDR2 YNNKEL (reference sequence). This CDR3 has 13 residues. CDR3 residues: CASSQNMNTEAFF. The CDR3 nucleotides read TGTGCCAGCAGCCAGAACATGAACACTGAAGCTTTCTTT.

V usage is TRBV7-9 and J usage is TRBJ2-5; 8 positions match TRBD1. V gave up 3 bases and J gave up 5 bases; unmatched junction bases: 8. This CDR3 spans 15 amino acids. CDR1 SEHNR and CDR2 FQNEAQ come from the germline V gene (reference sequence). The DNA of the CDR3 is TGTGCCAGCAGCTTTGGACAGGGTCGAGGGGAGACCCAGTACTTC. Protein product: CASSFGQGRGETQYF.

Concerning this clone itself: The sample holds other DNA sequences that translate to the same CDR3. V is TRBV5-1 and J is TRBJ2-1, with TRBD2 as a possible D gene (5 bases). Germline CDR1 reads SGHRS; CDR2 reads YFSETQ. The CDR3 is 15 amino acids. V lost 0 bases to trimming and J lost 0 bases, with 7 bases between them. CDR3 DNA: TGCGCCAGCAGCTTGGGAGGGAGCTCCTACAATGAGCAGTTCTTC. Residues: CASSLGGSSYNEQFF.

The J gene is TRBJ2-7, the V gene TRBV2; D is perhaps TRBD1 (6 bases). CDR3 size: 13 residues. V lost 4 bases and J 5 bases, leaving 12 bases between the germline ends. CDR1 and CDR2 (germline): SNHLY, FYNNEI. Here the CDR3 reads CASSGTESHEQYF. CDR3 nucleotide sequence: TGTGCCAGCAGTGGGACAGAGAGCCACGAGCAGTACTTC. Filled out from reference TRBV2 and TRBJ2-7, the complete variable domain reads EPEVTQTPSHQVTQMGQEVILRCVPISNHLYFYWYRQILGQKVEFLVSFYNNEISEKSEIFDDQFSVERPDGSNFTLKIRSTKLEDSAMYFCASSGTESHEQYFGPGTRLTVT.

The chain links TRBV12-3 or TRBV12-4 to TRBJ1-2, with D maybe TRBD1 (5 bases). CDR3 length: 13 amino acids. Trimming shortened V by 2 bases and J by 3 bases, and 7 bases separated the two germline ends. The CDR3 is CASSLRGDYGYTF. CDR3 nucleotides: TGTGCCAGCAGTTTACGGGGGGACTATGGCTACACCTTC.

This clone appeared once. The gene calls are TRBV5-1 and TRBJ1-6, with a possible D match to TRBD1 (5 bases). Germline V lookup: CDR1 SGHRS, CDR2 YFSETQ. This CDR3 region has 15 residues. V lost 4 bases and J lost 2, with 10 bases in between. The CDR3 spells CASSPDTAYNSPLHF. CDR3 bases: TGCGCCAGCAGCCCGGACACTGCCTATAATTCACCCCTCCACTTT.

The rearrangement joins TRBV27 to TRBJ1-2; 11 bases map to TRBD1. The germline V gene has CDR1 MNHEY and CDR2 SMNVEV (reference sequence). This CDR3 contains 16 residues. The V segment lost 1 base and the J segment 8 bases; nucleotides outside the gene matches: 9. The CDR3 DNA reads TGTGCCAGCAGTTTATTGGGGGACAGGGGGGGTCTGGGCTACACCTTC. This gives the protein CASSLLGDRGGLGYTF.

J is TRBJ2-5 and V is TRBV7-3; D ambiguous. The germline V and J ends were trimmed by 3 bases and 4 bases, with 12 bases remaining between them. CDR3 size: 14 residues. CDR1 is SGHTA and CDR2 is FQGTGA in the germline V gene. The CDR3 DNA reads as TGTGCCAGCAGCTTGGGCTCGTTTGCAGAGACCCAGTACTTC. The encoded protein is CASSLGSFAETQYF.

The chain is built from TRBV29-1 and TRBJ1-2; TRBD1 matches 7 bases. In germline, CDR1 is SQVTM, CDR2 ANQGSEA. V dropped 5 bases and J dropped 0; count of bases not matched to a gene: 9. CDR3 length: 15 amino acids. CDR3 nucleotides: TGCAGCGTTACGGACAGGATAACTTCTAACTATGGCTACACCTTC. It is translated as CSVTDRITSNYGYTF.

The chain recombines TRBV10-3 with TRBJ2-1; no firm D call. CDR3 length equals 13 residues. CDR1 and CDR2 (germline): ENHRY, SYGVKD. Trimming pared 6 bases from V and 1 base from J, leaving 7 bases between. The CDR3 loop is CAISPGSYNEQFF. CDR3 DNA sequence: TGTGCCATCAGCCCCGGGTCCTACAATGAGCAGTTCTTC.